This T cell receptor beta chain was identified in a study of a mutant IDH1 vaccine in newly diagnosed glioma. In the study overall: Following radiotherapy alone, or alongside temozolomide cycles, vaccination was started after an interval of 4-6 weeks.

With regard to this clone: Its antigen is not identified.

Time point of the sample: week 35, safety follow-up. Vaccination comprised doses that each held 300 ug of mutant IDH1 20-mer peptide, plus topical imiquimod. The data were produced by immunoSEQ multiplex PCR, yet TCRdb's version contains in-frame clones alone and is incomplete. The table records roughly 40,000 clones, approximately 80% of them present only once. Germline V CDR1 and CDR2: MNHEY, SMNVEV (reference sequence). The CDR3 loop spans 11 amino acids. The V end was cut by 5 bases, the J end by 8 bases, with 9 bases between. The sequence came from a woman aged 50 to 60 with glioma. The chain is built from TRBV27 and TRBJ1-2; no clear D gene. The sample consisted of PBMCs, taken from a glioma patient whose treatment included an IDH1 peptide vaccine. The CDR3 reads CASSQGTGYTF. The DNA of the CDR3 is TGTGCCAGCAGTCAAGGAACGGGCTACACCTTC.